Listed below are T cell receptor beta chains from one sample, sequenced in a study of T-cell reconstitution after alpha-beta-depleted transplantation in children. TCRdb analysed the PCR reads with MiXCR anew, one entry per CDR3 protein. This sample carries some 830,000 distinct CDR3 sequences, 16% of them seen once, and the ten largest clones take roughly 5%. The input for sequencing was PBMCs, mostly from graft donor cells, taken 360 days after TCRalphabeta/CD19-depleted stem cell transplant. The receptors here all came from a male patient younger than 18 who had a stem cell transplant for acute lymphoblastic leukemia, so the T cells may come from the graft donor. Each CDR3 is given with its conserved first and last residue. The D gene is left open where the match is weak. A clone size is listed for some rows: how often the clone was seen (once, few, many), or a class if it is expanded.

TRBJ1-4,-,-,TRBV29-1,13,TGCAGCGTTGAGACAACAACTAATGAAAAACTGTTTTTT,CSVETTTNEKLFF
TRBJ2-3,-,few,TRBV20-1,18,TGCAGTTCCCAAGCGCCGGGAGAGGTCCCGACTAGCACAGATACGCAGTATTTT,CSSQAPGEVPTSTDTQYF
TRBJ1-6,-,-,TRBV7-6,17,TGTGCCAGCAGCTTAGAGGCCTCGAGCTCCTATAATTCACCCCTCCACTTT,CASSLEASSSYNSPLHF
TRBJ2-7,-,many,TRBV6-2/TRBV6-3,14,TGTGCCAGCAGCCATAGGACAGCCTCCTACGAGCAGTACTTC,CASSHRTASYEQYF
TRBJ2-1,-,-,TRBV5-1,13,TGCGCCAGCAGCCCCCTAGGTTTCGATGAGCAGTTCTTC,CASSPLGFDEQFF
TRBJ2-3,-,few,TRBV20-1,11,TGCAGTGCTAGGAAGGCAGATACGCAGTATTTT,CSARKADTQYF
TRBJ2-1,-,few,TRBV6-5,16,TGTGCCAGCAGTTTATCCTTAGCTTATAGGGGCAATGAGCAGTTCTTC,CASSLSLAYRGNEQFF
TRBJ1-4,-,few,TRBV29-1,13,TGCAGCGCCTGGACCCCATGGGAGGAAAAACTGTTTTTT,CSAWTPWEEKLFF
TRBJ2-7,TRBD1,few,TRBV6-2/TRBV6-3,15,TGTGCCAGCAGTCACGGGGCGTTGACAGGGTACGAGCAGTACTTC,CASSHGALTGYEQYF
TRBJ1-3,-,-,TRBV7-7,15,TGTGCCAGCAGCGACGACAGTGTGCCTGGAAACACCATATATTTT,CASSDDSVPGNTIYF
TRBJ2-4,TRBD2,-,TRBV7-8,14,TGTGCCAGCAGCTTAAGCGGGACGGCTTACATTCAGTACTTC,CASSLSGTAYIQYF
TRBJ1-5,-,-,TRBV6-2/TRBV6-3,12,TGTGCCAGCGCCCTTAAGGACCAGCCCCAGCATTTT,CASALKDQPQHF
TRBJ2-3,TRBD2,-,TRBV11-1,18,TGTGCCAGCAGCGCGGAGGGGGGGCTAGCGGGAAATCAAGATACGCAGTATTTT,CASSAEGGLAGNQDTQYF
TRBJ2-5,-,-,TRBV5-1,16,TGCGCCAGCAGACGAGGCATCGACGGAATCCAAGAGACCCAGTACTTC,CASRRGIDGIQETQYF
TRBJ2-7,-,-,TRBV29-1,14,TGCAGCGTTGTCTACGGGGACACGACCTACGAGCAGTACTTC,CSVVYGDTTYEQYF
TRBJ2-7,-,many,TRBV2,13,TGTGCCAGCAGTCCAATTTGGGCTTACGAGCAGTACTTC,CASSPIWAYEQYF
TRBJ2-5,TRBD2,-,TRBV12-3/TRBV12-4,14,TGTGCCAGCAGTTTAGGGACTAGCGGGGAGACCCAGTACTTC,CASSLGTSGETQYF
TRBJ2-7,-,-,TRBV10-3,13,TGTGCCATCAGTCCCGGGGCCCGATACGAGCAGTACTTC,CAISPGARYEQYF
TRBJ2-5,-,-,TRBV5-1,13,TGCGCCAGCAGGCCAGACGGGGAAGAGACCCAGTACTTC,CASRPDGEETQYF
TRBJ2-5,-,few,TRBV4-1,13,TGCGCCAGCACCTCTCACGGGAGAGAGACCCAGTACTTC,CASTSHGRETQYF
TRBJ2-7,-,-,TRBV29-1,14,TGCAGCGCCCAGGCTGTCGGGAGAGCCTACGAGCAGTACTTC,CSAQAVGRAYEQYF
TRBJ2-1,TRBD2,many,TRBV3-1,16,TGTGCCAGCAGCGGAGCCCTAGCGGCCTCCTACAATGAGCAGTTCTTC,CASSGALAASYNEQFF
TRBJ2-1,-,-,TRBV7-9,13,TGTGCCAGCAGCTTATCAGGGGGGGGTGAGCAGTTCTTC,CASSLSGGGEQFF
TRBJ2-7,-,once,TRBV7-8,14,TGTGCCAGCAGCCGGGGGATCGGGGGCAACGAGCAGTACTTC,CASSRGIGGNEQYF
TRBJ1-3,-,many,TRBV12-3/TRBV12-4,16,TGTGCCAGCAGTTCCTTGAACGGGGTGATAAGGAACACCATATATTTT,CASSSLNGVIRNTIYF
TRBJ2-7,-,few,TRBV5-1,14,TGCGCCAGCAGCTTGGAAGGGCTCGCGGGCGAGCAGTACTTC,CASSLEGLAGEQYF
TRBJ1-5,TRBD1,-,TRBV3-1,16,TGTGCCAGCAGCCAAGATAGAACAGGGGCCGGTCAGCCCCAGCATTTT,CASSQDRTGAGQPQHF
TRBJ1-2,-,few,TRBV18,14,TGTGCCAGCTCACCACTTGACGGTTATAATGGCTACACCTTC,CASSPLDGYNGYTF
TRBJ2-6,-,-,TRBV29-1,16,TGCAGCGTTGAATCCGGATGGAGCTCTGGGGCCAACGTCCTGACTTTC,CSVESGWSSGANVLTF
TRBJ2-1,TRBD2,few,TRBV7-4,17,TGTGCCAGCAGCTTAGCGTCTAAGGCCGGGACTAGCGGGGTAAGGTTCTTC,CASSLASKAGTSGVRFF
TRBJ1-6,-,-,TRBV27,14,TGTGCCAGCAGCCACCAAGGCTATAATTCACCCCTCCACTTT,CASSHQGYNSPLHF
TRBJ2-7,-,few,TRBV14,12,TGTGCCAGCAGCTGGTGGGGACGCGAGCAGTACTTC,CASSWWGREQYF